This T cell receptor beta chain was profiled in a study of T cell clones after liver transplantation. On the study more broadly: Liver transplant recipients had immunosuppression withdrawal attempted within 2 years. Until 12-24 months post-transplant, subjects got standard immunosuppression and no induction.

Sequenced by immunoSEQ multiplex PCR; TCRdb stores in-frame clones only, minus some. The sample has roughly 19,000 clones, 80% to 90% seen once. The sample holds one count of this clone. Its antigen remains unidentified. Study-level findings and limits: Compared with third party-reactive sequences, donor-reactive ones declined more, independent of withdrawal success.

CDR3 length: 12 amino acids. From germline, CDR1 is SGDLS and CDR2 YYNGEE. V was cut by 0 bases and J by 8 bases, with 8 bases left in between. The chain links TRBV9 to TRBJ1-1; D is ambiguous. The input for sequencing was CD8+ T cells from blood, taken around 42 months after liver transplant. This receptor was obtained from a human patient who received a liver transplant. The graft donor may have given rise to some T cells. This CDR3 is CASSVGGAEAFF. The CDR3 nucleotides are TGTGCCAGCAGCGTAGGTGGAGCCGAAGCTTTCTTT. Using reference TRBV9 and TRBJ1-1 for the parts outside the CDR3, the full variable domain is DSGVTQTPKHLITATGQRVTLRCSPRSGDLSVYWYQQSLDQGLQFLIQYYNGEERAKGNILERFSAQQFPDLHSELNLSSLELGDSALYFCASSVGGAEAFFGQGTRLTVV.